The T cell receptor beta chain under discussion was sequenced for a study of CD8+CD57+ T cells in acquired aplastic anemia. CDR3 and TCR beta VDJ profiling relied on genomic DNA as the template. TCRdb re-derived calls from the reads in MiXCR, one entry per CDR3 protein. The repertoire holds roughly 290,000 distinct CDR3 sequences, with roughly 61% as singletons. Whoever was chosen for sequencing had shown CD8+CD57+ cell expansion by flow cytometry. Receipt of therapy had not occurred in any patient by the time of blood sampling. Overall study results and limits: Patient and control CD8+ Simpson's diversity was not significantly different.

V gave up 5 bases and J gave up 5 bases, with 16 bases separating them. This CDR3 is built from 15 residues. This clonotype was counted ten times or more. As yet, its antigen is unknown. The sample was sorted CD4+, CD8+, or CD8+CD57+ T cells (not recorded which) from PBMCs. The chain couples TRBV12-3 or TRBV12-4 to TRBJ1-5; D might be TRBD1 (5 bases). This TCR was sampled from a human donor with aplastic anemia. CDR3 in DNA: TGTGCCAGCAGTAGAGGGACCCTAGACGATCAGCCCCAGCATTTT. Its protein is CASSRGTLDDQPQHF.